The 14 T cell receptor beta chains reported below all come from one sample, sequenced in a study of blood T cell repertoires in COVID-19. Profiling relied on immunoSEQ multiplex PCR, and the TCRdb table lists in-frame clones only, not all of them. The sample includes about 220,000 clones, 84% of them seen just once. The sequenced sample consisted of peripheral blood. The receptor source for this set is a man in his fifties with active or convalescent COVID-19.

This clone was recorded a few times. The CDR3 nucleotides are TGCGCCAGCAGCGGACAGGGAGCAGGGGAGCTGTTTTTT. It encodes CASSGQGAGELFF. This chain connects TRBV5-1 to TRBJ2-2; 8 bases map to TRBD1. The V gene end was trimmed by 4 bases and the J gene end by 8 bases; junction bases not matched to a gene: 4. The CDR3 sequence is 13 residues long. CDR1 and CDR2 (germline): SGHRS, YFSETQ. The full variable domain, rest sourced from reference TRBV5-1 and TRBJ2-2, is KAGVTQTPRYLIKTRGQQVTLSCSPISGHRSVSWYQQTPGQGLQFLFEYFSETQRNKGNFPGRFSGRQFSNSRSEMNVSTLELGDSALYLCASSGQGAGELFFGEGSRLTVL.

This clone was detected a few times. This CDR3 is also generated by other DNA sequences in the sample. The chain recombines TRBV19 with TRBJ1-5; D is possibly TRBD1 (5 bases). The CDR3 runs 13 residues. Trimming removed 7 bases at V and 4 bases at J, with 11 bases between. Germline CDR1 and CDR2: LNHDA and SQIVND (reference sequence). The CDR3 sequence is CASTLGGNQPQHF. CDR3 nucleotide sequence: TGTGCCAGTACCCTTGGGGGGAATCAGCCCCAGCATTTT.

The rearrangement uses TRBV16 and TRBJ1-1, with 7 bases identical to TRBD1. Germline V CDR1 and CDR2: KGHSY, FQNENV. This CDR3 contains 17 residues. J was trimmed by 8 bases and V by 5 bases; bases with no gene match: 20. CDR3 sequence reads: CASSLTGTKRSGWEAFF. CDR3 bases: TGTGCCAGCAGCTTGACAGGGACAAAACGGTCAGGGTGGGAAGCTTTCTTT. Full variable domain (missing parts from reference TRBV16 and TRBJ1-1): GEEVAQTPKHLVRGEGQKAKLYCAPIKGHSYVFWYQQVLKNEFKFLISFQNENVFDETGMPKERFSAKCLPNSPCSLEIQATKLEDSAVYFCASSLTGTKRSGWEAFFGQGTRLTVV.

The genes are TRBV13 and TRBJ1-3; TRBD1 aligns across 10 bases. The trim removed 5 bases at V and 7 bases at J, leaving 8 bases unmatched. This CDR3 region has 15 residues. Per the germline V gene, CDR1 is PRHDT and CDR2 is FYEKMQ (reference sequence). CDR3 loop: CASSVRDRGSNTIYF. CDR3 sequence (DNA): TGTGCCAGCAGCGTCCGGGACAGGGGAAGCAACACCATATATTTT.

The chain uses TRBV28 and TRBJ2-1, with 11 bases matching TRBD2. CDR3 length: 15 residues. J lost 2 bases, V lost 7 bases, and 4 bases had no gene match. CDR1 MDHEN and CDR2 SYDVKM come from the germline V gene. The CDR3: CASILAGGPYNEQFF. In DNA form, the CDR3 reads TGTGCCAGCATCTTAGCGGGGGGGCCCTACAATGAGCAGTTCTTC. Together with reference TRBV28 and TRBJ2-1, the CDR3 gives the full variable domain: DVKVTQSSRYLVKRTGEKVFLECVQDMDHENMFWYRQDPGLGLRLIYFSYDVKMKEKGDIPEGYSVSREKKERFSLILESASTNQTSMYLCASILAGGPYNEQFFGPGTRLTVL.

The chain employs TRBV27 and TRBJ1-4, with a tentative D call TRBD1 (6 bases). CDR3 length equals 15 residues. The germline gives CDR1 MNHEY, CDR2 SMNVEV (reference sequence). V lost 4 bases to trimming and J lost 5 bases, with 14 bases between them. The CDR3 sequence: CASSSAGAENEKLFF. The DNA of the CDR3 is TGTGCCAGCAGTTCAGCAGGGGCGGAAAATGAAAAACTGTTTTTT.

V is TRBV7-2 and J is TRBJ2-7; 7 bases line up with TRBD2. This CDR3 spans 15 amino acids. The V and J ends lost 2 bases and 2 bases, in that order; junction bases with no gene match: 6. Germline V CDR1 and CDR2: SGHTA, FQGNSA. The CDR3, as DNA: TGTGCCAGCAGCTTAAGGACTAGTTTACCCTACGAGCAGTACTTC. Encoded protein: CASSLRTSLPYEQYF.

This clone came up once. DNA for the CDR3: TGCGCCAGCAGCTCCCAACAGCCTGGGGATACGCAGTATTTT. It specifies CASSSQQPGDTQYF. This chain uses TRBV5-1 with TRBJ2-3; D gene ambiguous. Looked up from germline, CDR1 is SGHRS and CDR2 is YFSETQ. This CDR3 spans 14 amino acids. The V end was cut by 3 bases, the J end by 6 bases, with 14 bases between.

CDR3 region: CASSQDETSRYEQFF. The DNA of the CDR3 is TGCGCCAGCAGCCAAGATGAGACTAGCCGGTATGAGCAGTTCTTC. This chain links TRBV4-1 with TRBJ2-1; 7 bases align to TRBD2. The germline gives CDR1 MGHRA, CDR2 YSYEKL. The CDR3 extends over 15 amino acids. The V and J ends lost 0 bases and 8 bases, in that order; junction bases with no gene match: 7.

This clone was observed once. The genes are TRBV5-6 and TRBJ2-1, with 10 bases fitting TRBD1. This CDR3 is 16 amino acids long. V shed 6 bases and J 1 base; nucleotides not matched to a gene: 7. Germline V lookup: CDR1 SGHDT, CDR2 YYEEEE. CDR3 sequence: CASILRQGASYNEQFF. The CDR3 DNA sequence: TGTGCCAGCATCCTAAGACAGGGGGCGTCCTACAATGAGCAGTTCTTC.

The chain carries TRBV4-1 and TRBJ2-1, with 12 bases identical to TRBD2. The CDR3 has 16 amino acids. V was pared by 0 bases and J by 9 bases, with 6 bases of the junction left unmatched. The germline V gene encodes CDR1 MGHRA and CDR2 YSYEKL. DNA of the CDR3: TGCGCCAGCAGCCAAGATCGACTAGCGGGAGCCACTGAGCAGTTCTTC. This translates into CASSQDRLAGATEQFF.

The V call is TRBV15, the J call TRBJ2-5; 7 nucleotides match TRBD1. Trimming at V came to 3 bases and at J to 2 bases, leaving 6 bases not matched to a gene. Looked up from germline, CDR1 is LNHNV and CDR2 is YYDKDF (reference sequence). CDR3 length equals 15 residues. CDR3 residues: CATSRGQPVQETQYF. In DNA form, the CDR3 reads TGTGCCACCAGCAGGGGACAGCCGGTACAAGAGACCCAGTACTTC.

The J gene is TRBJ1-1, the V gene TRBV7-3; no reliable D call. Germline V gene lookup returns CDR1 SGHTA and CDR2 FQGTGA. V lost 2 bases, J lost 1 base, and 8 bases lay in between. The CDR3 is 14 amino acids. CDR3 bases: TGTGCCAGCAGCTTAGAGGTGGGGAACACTGAAGCTTTCTTT. Protein: CASSLEVGNTEAFF.

The chain has TRBV5-1 and TRBJ1-2; possibly TRBD1 for D (5 bases). Germline V CDR1 and CDR2: SGHRS, YFSETQ. Deletions cut 3 bases from V and 4 bases from J, with 13 bases between. CDR3 length: 14 residues. The CDR3 nucleotides are TGCGCCAGCAGCTCCGAAGGCAGGGTCTATGGCTACACCTTC. Translating gives CASSSEGRVYGYTF.